This T cell receptor beta chain was recorded in a study of T cell responses to AZD1222 COVID-19 vaccine. Study-level results: Reportedly, nearly half the spike-specific TCRs target unmutated variant regions.

TCRdb keeps only in-frame clones here, not all; method: immunoSEQ multiplex PCR. The sample consists of over 70,000 clones, roughly 86% of them appearing once. This CDR3 region has 14 residues. Trimming cost V 2 bases and J 3 bases, with 8 bases left between them. Germline CDR1 and CDR2: KGHSH and LQKENI. This clone was seen only a few times. Its antigen is currently unknown. The TCR comes from an adult in good health. The chain combines TRBV18 with TRBJ1-5; D not resolved. The specimen comprised peripheral blood, sampled on day 0 of AZD1222 vaccination. CDR3 residues: CASSPGGINQPQHF. The CDR3 DNA sequence: TGTGCCAGCTCACCAGGTGGGATCAATCAGCCCCAGCATTTT.